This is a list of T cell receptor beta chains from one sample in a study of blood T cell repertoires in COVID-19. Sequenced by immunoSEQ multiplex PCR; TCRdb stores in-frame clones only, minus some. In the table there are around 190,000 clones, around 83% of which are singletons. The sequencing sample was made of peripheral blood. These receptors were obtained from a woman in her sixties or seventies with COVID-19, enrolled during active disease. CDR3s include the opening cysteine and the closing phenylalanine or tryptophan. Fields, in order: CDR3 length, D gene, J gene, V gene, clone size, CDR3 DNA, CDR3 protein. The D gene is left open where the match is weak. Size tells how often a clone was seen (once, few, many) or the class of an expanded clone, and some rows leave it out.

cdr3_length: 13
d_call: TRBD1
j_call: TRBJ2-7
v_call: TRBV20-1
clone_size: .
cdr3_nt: TGCAGTGCTAGTCCGGGACAGGGCGACGAGCAGTACTTC
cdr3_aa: CSASPGQGDEQYF

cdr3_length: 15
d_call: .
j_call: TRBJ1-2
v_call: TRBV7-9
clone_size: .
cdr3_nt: TGTGCCAGCAGCTTAACAGGGATGGGCTCCGAGGGCTACACCTTC
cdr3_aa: CASSLTGMGSEGYTF

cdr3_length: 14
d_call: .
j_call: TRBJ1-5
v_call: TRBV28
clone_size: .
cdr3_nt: TGTGCCAGCAGTGGTCTGGGCGGAAGGGGGCCCCAGCATTTT
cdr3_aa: CASSGLGGRGPQHF

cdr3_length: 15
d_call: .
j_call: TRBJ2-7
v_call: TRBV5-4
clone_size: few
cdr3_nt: TGTGCCAGCAGCTTTGAGGGAGGACTCTCCTACGAGCAGTACTTC
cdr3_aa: CASSFEGGLSYEQYF

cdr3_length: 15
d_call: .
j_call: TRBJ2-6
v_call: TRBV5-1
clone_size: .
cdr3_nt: TGCGCCAGCAGCGTGCCGGGGGCTGGGGCCAACGTCCTGACTTTC
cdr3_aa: CASSVPGAGANVLTF

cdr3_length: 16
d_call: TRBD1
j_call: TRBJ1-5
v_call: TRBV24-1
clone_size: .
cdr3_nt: TGTGCCACCAGTGACACTAGACAGGGCAGCAATCAGCCCCAGCATTTT
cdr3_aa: CATSDTRQGSNQPQHF

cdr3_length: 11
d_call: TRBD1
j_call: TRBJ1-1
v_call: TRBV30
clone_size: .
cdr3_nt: TGTGCCTGGAGTTACAGGGGACGGGCTTTCTTT
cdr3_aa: CAWSYRGRAFF

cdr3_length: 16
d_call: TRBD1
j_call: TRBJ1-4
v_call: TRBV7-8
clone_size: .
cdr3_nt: TGTGCCAGCAGTTCGGGACAGGGGGCACGTTATGAAAAACTGTTTTTT
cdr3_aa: CASSSGQGARYEKLFF

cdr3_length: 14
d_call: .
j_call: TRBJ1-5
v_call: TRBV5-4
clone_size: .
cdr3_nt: TGTGCCAGCAGCTTGGGAAGGGGAGGGCAGCCCCAGCATTTT
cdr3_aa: CASSLGRGGQPQHF

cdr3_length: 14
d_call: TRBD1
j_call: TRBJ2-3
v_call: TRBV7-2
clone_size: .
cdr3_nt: TGTGCCAGCAGCTCCCTGACAGGGAGTGATACGCAGTATTTT
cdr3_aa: CASSSLTGSDTQYF

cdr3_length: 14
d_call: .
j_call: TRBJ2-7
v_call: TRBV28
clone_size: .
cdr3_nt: TGTGCCAGCAAACGACGGAGCGGAGCCTACGAGCAGTACTTC
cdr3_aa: CASKRRSGAYEQYF

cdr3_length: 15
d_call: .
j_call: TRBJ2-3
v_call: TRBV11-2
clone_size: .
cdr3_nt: TGTGCCAGCAGCTTAGAGGGACAAGGCACAGATACGCAGTATTTT
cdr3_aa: CASSLEGQGTDTQYF

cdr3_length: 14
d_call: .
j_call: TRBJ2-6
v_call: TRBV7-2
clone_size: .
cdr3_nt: TGTGCCAGCAGCCCGAGCTCTGGGGCCAACGTCCTGACTTTC
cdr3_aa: CASSPSSGANVLTF

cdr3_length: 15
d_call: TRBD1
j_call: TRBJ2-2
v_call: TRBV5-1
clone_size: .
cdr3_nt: TGCGCCAGCAGCCGGGGACAGGGTAGCACCGGGGAGCTGTTTTTT
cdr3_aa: CASSRGQGSTGELFF

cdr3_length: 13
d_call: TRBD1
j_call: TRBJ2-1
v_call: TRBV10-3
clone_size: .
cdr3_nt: TGTGCCATCACAGACAGGGAAAGAAATGAGCAGTTCTTC
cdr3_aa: CAITDRERNEQFF

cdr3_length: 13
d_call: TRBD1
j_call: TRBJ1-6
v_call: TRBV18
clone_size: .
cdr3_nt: TGTGCCAGCCGACAGGGGGAGGATTCACCCCTCCACTTT
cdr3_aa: CASRQGEDSPLHF

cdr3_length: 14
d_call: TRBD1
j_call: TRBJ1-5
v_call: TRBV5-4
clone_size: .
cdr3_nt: TGTGCCAGCAGCTCGGACAGGGGGGACCAGCCCCAGCATTTT
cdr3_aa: CASSSDRGDQPQHF

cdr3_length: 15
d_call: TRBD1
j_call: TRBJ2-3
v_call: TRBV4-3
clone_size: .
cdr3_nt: TGCGCCAGCAGCCAAGGACAGGGATGGACAGATACGCAGTATTTT
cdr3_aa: CASSQGQGWTDTQYF

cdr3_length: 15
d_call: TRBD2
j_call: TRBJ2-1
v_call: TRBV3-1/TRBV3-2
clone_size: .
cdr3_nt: TGTGCCAGCAGCCTTGGACTAGCCTCCTACAATGAGCAGTTCTTC
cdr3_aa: CASSLGLASYNEQFF

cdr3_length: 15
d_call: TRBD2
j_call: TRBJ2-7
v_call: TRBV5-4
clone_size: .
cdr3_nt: TGTGCCAGCAGGGCATCGCCGGGACTAGCGGGAGAGCAGTACTTC
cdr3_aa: CASRASPGLAGEQYF